This TCR beta chain was obtained from a study of T cell responses to AZD1222 COVID-19 vaccine. The CDR3 has 14 residues. Germline V gene sequence: CDR1 SEHNR, CDR2 FQNEAQ (reference sequence). Trimming at V came to 5 bases and at J to 5 bases, leaving 6 bases not matched to a gene. Findings and limits, study-wide: Sampled repertoires all dated from after the peak T cell response. White British people made up most donors, females outnumbered males, and clonal diversity was possibly underestimated. With dominance at 160-218 and 743-854, vaccine-associated CD4 TCRs spanned spike.

Assay used: immunoSEQ multiplex PCR; TCRdb lists only in-frame clones, some missing. The profile shows around 81,000 clones, nearly 85% of them singletons. About this clone: What it binds is not known.

The receptor was isolated from an adult in good health. Sequenced material: peripheral blood, taken on day 0 of AZD1222 vaccination. V is TRBV7-9 and J is TRBJ2-3; 8 bases map to TRBD2. CDR3 in DNA: TGTGCCAGCAGCCCCCCCGGGGGGGGAGATACGCAGTATTTT. Protein product: CASSPPGGGDTQYF.